The rows below give T cell receptor beta chains drawn from one sample of a study of blood T cell repertoires in COVID-19. Some clones are missing from TCRdb's copy, which holds only in-frame ones; the method was immunoSEQ multiplex PCR. The sample records 110,000 to 150,000 clones, approximately 80% being singletons. Specimen: peripheral blood. The receptors come from a woman in her fifties or sixties with acute or convalescent COVID-19. The CDR3 runs from the conserved cysteine through the conserved F or W. The D gene is left open where the match is weak. Clone size is shown for a subset of rows, as once, few, many or a class of expanded clone.

size: NA; V: TRBV13; D: NA; J: TRBJ1-4; CDR3: CASSPRPGKNEKLFF
size: NA; V: TRBV28; D: NA; J: TRBJ1-2; CDR3: CASTFRPDWGYTF
size: NA; V: TRBV6-5; D: TRBD1; J: TRBJ1-2; CDR3: CASSREQGLGGYTF
size: NA; V: TRBV6-5; D: NA; J: TRBJ1-1; CDR3: CASSRQEGTEAFF
size: NA; V: TRBV13; D: NA; J: TRBJ2-7; CDR3: CASNPPGGSSYEQYF
size: NA; V: TRBV6-6; D: TRBD2; J: TRBJ2-2; CDR3: CASSKAGGRIGELFF
size: once; V: TRBV30; D: NA; J: TRBJ1-1; CDR3: CAWSRDRNTEAFF
size: NA; V: TRBV18; D: NA; J: TRBJ2-7; CDR3: CASSDRGSGEQYF
size: NA; V: TRBV7-2; D: NA; J: TRBJ1-6; CDR3: CASSYHRDSPLHF
size: NA; V: TRBV7-8; D: NA; J: TRBJ2-1; CDR3: CASSLVGASNNEQFF
size: NA; V: TRBV19; D: TRBD1; J: TRBJ2-7; CDR3: CASSMQPGQGSYEQYF
size: NA; V: TRBV19; D: NA; J: TRBJ1-1; CDR3: CASRDTDYTEAFF
size: NA; V: TRBV7-3; D: NA; J: TRBJ2-6; CDR3: CASSPTMAGSGANVLTF
size: NA; V: TRBV29-1; D: TRBD1; J: TRBJ1-5; CDR3: CSVGNDQAGGLPQHF
size: NA; V: TRBV19; D: TRBD1; J: TRBJ1-1; CDR3: CASSGPEQGASEAFF
size: few; V: TRBV19; D: NA; J: TRBJ1-5; CDR3: CASSTAKIGGRQPQHF
size: NA; V: TRBV28; D: TRBD1; J: TRBJ2-1; CDR3: CASRLPGQGYNEQFF
size: NA; V: TRBV2; D: TRBD1; J: TRBJ2-7; CDR3: CASSSTPGQGIEQYF
size: once; V: TRBV4-2; D: NA; J: TRBJ2-7; CDR3: CASSPEGQYEQYF
size: NA; V: TRBV5-1; D: NA; J: TRBJ1-4; CDR3: CASSLRGLGQANEKLFF
size: few; V: TRBV27; D: NA; J: TRBJ1-6; CDR3: CASSTGQVYNSPLHF
size: NA; V: TRBV7-2; D: TRBD1; J: TRBJ2-3; CDR3: CASSGTGAEDTDTQYF